This TCR beta chain was sequenced in a study of identical twins. The study's findings and limits: Abundant beta clonotypes from cord blood bore fewer insertions; memory repertoires lacked this pattern. Model-predicted out-of-frame TCR alpha sharing fell below observed values in monozygotic twins. Its conclusions, products of cross-sectional statistical analysis, did not come from following the same donors.

The CDR3 is 14 residues long. Per the germline V gene, CDR1 is SGHNT and CDR2 is YENEEA. Trimming took 5 bases from V and 3 from J; bases not matched to a gene: 5. A universal primer site was incorporated via template switching, and the cDNA contained unique molecular identifiers. Via MiXCR, TCRdb re-called the 5' RACE reads, giving one row per CDR3 protein. The sample has some 96,000 distinct CDR3 sequences, 5.9% seen once. This clonotype was detected ten times or more. Antigen: not known. The rearrangement joins TRBV11-3 to TRBJ1-1; 8 nucleotides line up with TRBD1. The sequenced sample was memory T cells sorted from blood. The TCR was taken from a woman in her forties or fifties in good health. In nucleotides, the CDR3 is TGTGCCAGCAGCCCAGGGGGCAAGCACACTGAAGCTTTCTTT. It yields the protein CASSPGGKHTEAFF. The full variable domain, its missing parts supplied by reference TRBV11-3 and TRBJ1-1, is EAGVVQSPRYKIIEKKQPVAFWCNPISGHNTLYWYLQNLGQGPELLIRYENEEAVDDSQLPKDRFSAERLKGVDSTLKIQPAELGDSAVYLCASSPGGKHTEAFFGQGTRLTVV.